The T cell receptor beta chain under discussion was sequenced for a study of T cells in Graves' hyperthyroidism and ophthalmopathy. Study-level points and caveats: Most expanded thyroid clonotypes above 0.001 also appeared in blood.

The V gene's germline CDR1 is WSHSY and CDR2 SAAADI. V gave up 2 bases and J gave up 4 bases, with 12 bases separating them. The CDR3 runs to 14 residues. RNA transcripts served as the template for amplifying TCR beta CDR3 regions. The HTBI primer set served for first-round RT-PCR of the TCR CDR3. Each CDR3 protein is one row after TCRdb ran MiXCR on the multiplex PCR reads. This sample has over 700,000 distinct CDR3 sequences, with around a third found just once. Remarks on this clonotype: The antigen is unknown.

Those with hyperthyroidism were 18 to 65 years old, newly diagnosed, and ill for under 2 months. Every diagnosis used clinical symptoms, serum thyroxine and TRAb, thyroid ultrasound and orbital computed tomography. Out of approximately 10 ml of fresh peripheral blood came the PBMCs. Sequencing was done on a sample of blood. The TCR sequence derives from a woman between 35 and 50 years old with Graves' hyperthyroidism. The chain is built from TRBV10-2 and TRBJ2-7; no clear D gene. The CDR3 bases are TGCGCCAGCAGTGAGGTCACCGTAGCTTACGAGCAGTACTTC. Protein sequence: CASSEVTVAYEQYF.